This TCR beta chain appears in the sequencing data of a study of blood T cell repertoires in COVID-19 (dated by TCRdb to the early 2020s). A note on the overall study: The collaborator samples originated in the United States, Italy and Spain and spanned the acute and convalescent phases of COVID-19. Deeply sampled blood TCRbeta repertoires from subjects exposed to, actively infected with, or recovered from COVID-19 were included in the dataset. A freely available public database, intended as a resource for researchers studying the immune response to SARS-CoV-2, is where the repertoires were released. The material from the prospective study consisted of cDNA or gDNA derived from T cells, B-cell-depleted T cells, or PBMCs. The samples were drawn from the first 160 participants of the ongoing ImmuneRACE study and from some 1,300 subjects provided by 6 global collaborators. The sample metadata nearly always contained a de-identified subject ID, COVID-19 status, age in years and sex. Where available, HLA class I and class II types were taken from metadata supplied by the sample provider and were not determined by assay-based typing. What the work shows at the level of the full study, not this receptor alone: The quantity of clinical and demographic metadata differed by source and by participant and was supplied without curation.

TCRbeta CDR3 regions were amplified from genomic DNA using the immunoSEQ Assay, a bias-controlled multiplex PCR. As for how the authors treated the data: The number of nucleated cells in each sample was estimated by amplification of reference gene primers within the assay. To quantify the absolute abundance of each unique TCRbeta CDR3 rearrangement, sequence reads were collapsed and filtered. For each sample, productive Simpson clonality was calculated by taking the square root of Simpson's diversity index across productive rearrangements. The table was pulled from immuneACCESS by TCRdb, which kept in-frame rearrangements only. Such tables lose some clones; where checked, under half of the loss comes from unresolved V genes, and the rest has no known cause. The D gene and trimming were derived from the DNA, and the V and J assignments and clone size from that table. The sample includes about 100,000 clones, with about 89% observed a single time. Roughly 17% of the sample is held by the ten biggest clonotypes.

According to the germline V gene (reference sequence), CDR1 reads LNHDA and CDR2 reads SQIVND. The CDR3 contains 13 residues, cysteine and phenylalanine counted. Only the CDR3 portion is preserved as DNA: 39 bases, with reading frame beginning at the first base. A distance of 8 bases separates the germline ends of V and J, which lose 1 base and 5 bases respectively. Whole blood was collected in K2EDTA tubes by collaborating institutions according to the institutions' own protocols. For TCRbeta analysis, collaborator samples were shipped as frozen whole blood, as isolated PBMCs, or as DNA extracted from either sample type. Worth noting for this clone: Its recognized antigen is unknown. No per-base quality is available; no much larger clone lies one base away.

The material sequenced was peripheral blood. The rearranged chain carries TRBV19 and TRBJ1-1; TRBD1 is perhaps the D gene, given 5 matching bases. This TCR was sampled from a man aged 50-59 years with acute or convalescent COVID-19. The DNA sequence is TGTGCCAGTAGTATAGTTGGGGGGACTGAAGCTTTCTTT. Its translation is CASSIVGGTEAFF.